A single sample is the source of the 9 T cell receptor beta chains below, sequenced in a study of lymphopenia after photon versus proton radiotherapy. The method was immunoSEQ multiplex PCR; TCRdb's version includes in-frame clones alone and lacks a portion of them. Of around 13,000 clones listed, 70% to 85% are singletons. Source: peripheral blood, taken from a patient treated with photon-based radiotherapy. These receptors were collected from a man aged 45 to 65 with gastric cancer.

This sequence joins TRBV18 and TRBJ2-3; D is perhaps TRBD1 (6 bases). CDR3 length: 13 amino acids. V dropped 5 bases and J dropped 2 bases, with 8 bases sitting between them. Germline V gene sequence: CDR1 KGHSH, CDR2 LQKENI. CDR3 sequence: CASSGQNTDTQYF. CDR3 DNA: TGTGCCAGCTCAGGACAGAACACAGATACGCAGTATTTT. Using reference TRBV18 and TRBJ2-3 for the parts outside the CDR3, the full variable domain is NAGVMQNPRHLVRRRGQEARLRCSPMKGHSHVYWYRQLPEEGLKFMVYLQKENIIDESGMPKERFSAEFPKEGPSILRIQQVVRGDSAAYFCASSGQNTDTQYFGPGTRLTVL.

V and J are TRBV10-3 and TRBJ1-1; D remains ambiguous. From germline, CDR1 is ENHRY and CDR2 SYGVKD. Trimming removed 11 bases at V and 5 bases at J, with 21 bases between. The CDR3 is 14 amino acids. The CDR3 region is CASKDSGGGTEAFF. For the CDR3, the DNA is TGTGCCTCCAAGGATTCAGGCGGAGGTACTGAAGCTTTCTTT.

V usage is TRBV6-1 and J usage is TRBJ1-5; 7 bases are a match to TRBD1. CDR3 length: 13 amino acids. Germline trimming cut 3 bases from V and 7 bases from J; bases unmatched to any gene: 3. Germline V gene lookup returns CDR1 MNHNS and CDR2 SASEGT. CDR3 sequence: CASSDYRGQPQHF. The CDR3 DNA follows: TGTGCCAGCAGTGATTACAGGGGCCAGCCCCAGCATTTT.

This CDR3 is CASRRGENQPQHF. The DNA of the CDR3 is TGCGCCAGCAGACGAGGAGAGAATCAGCCCCAGCATTTT. The chain uses TRBV5-1 and TRBJ1-5; D unclear. V was trimmed by 5 bases and J by 4 bases, leaving 10 bases between them. Germline V CDR1 and CDR2: SGHRS, YFSETQ. CDR3 length equals 13 residues. The full variable domain, in which reference TRBV5-1 and TRBJ1-5 provide the parts outside the CDR3, is KAGVTQTPRYLIKTRGQQVTLSCSPISGHRSVSWYQQTPGQGLQFLFEYFSETQRNKGNFPGRFSGRQFSNSRSEMNVSTLELGDSALYLCASRRGENQPQHFGDGTRLSIL.

The genes are TRBV5-1 and TRBJ2-3; D ambiguous. Germline V gene data show CDR1 as SGHRS and CDR2 as YFSETQ. The V end lost 4 bases, the J end lost 2 bases, and 11 bases lay between the germline ends. The CDR3 spans 14 residues. The CDR3 DNA follows: TGCGCCAGCAGCCGGACCACACCCACAGATACGCAGTATTTT. Translation: CASSRTTPTDTQYF.

The V gene is TRBV5-1, the J gene TRBJ1-2; D gene unclear. The germline CDR1 and CDR2 sequences are SGHRS and YFSETQ. V was cut by 0 bases and J by 7 bases, with 10 bases left in between. The CDR3 runs 13 residues. The CDR3 spells CASSLAVIGGYTF. DNA for the CDR3: TGCGCCAGCAGCTTGGCGGTTATTGGTGGCTACACCTTC.

The gene calls are TRBV5-1 and TRBJ1-2, with a weak D call TRBD1 (6 bases). CDR3 length equals 14 residues. Deletions cut 4 bases from V and 5 bases from J, with 15 bases between. Germline lookup yields CDR1 SGHRS and CDR2 YFSETQ. The CDR3 bases are TGCGCCAGCAGCACGGAGGCAGGGGCTTATGGCTACACCTTC. It translates to CASSTEAGAYGYTF. Full variable domain (missing parts from reference TRBV5-1 and TRBJ1-2): KAGVTQTPRYLIKTRGQQVTLSCSPISGHRSVSWYQQTPGQGLQFLFEYFSETQRNKGNFPGRFSGRQFSNSRSEMNVSTLELGDSALYLCASSTEAGAYGYTFGSGTRLTVV.

This clone was detected a few times. This CDR3 is CASSRDRGLRPQHF. Written as DNA, the CDR3 is TGTGCCAGTAGTCGGGACAGGGGGCTCCGGCCCCAGCATTTT. The chain employs TRBV19 and TRBJ1-5; 12 bases line up with TRBD1. The CDR3 sequence is 14 residues long. V gave up 5 bases and J gave up 9 bases; unmatched junction bases: 5. CDR1 and CDR2 (germline): LNHDA, SQIVND (reference sequence).

J is TRBJ2-7 and V is TRBV6-6; 8 nucleotides match TRBD1. The length of the CDR3 is 13 residues. Germline V gives CDR1 MNHNY, CDR2 SVGAGI (reference sequence). The CDR3 sequence is CASSYLGQGQSDV. The CDR3, as DNA: TGTGCCAGCAGTTACCTAGGACAGGGTCAATCGGACGTC.